These 18 T cell receptor beta chains were all obtained from the same sample, sequenced in a study of response to subunit inactivated influenza vaccine. TCRdb re-analysed the RT-PCR reads in MiXCR, keeping a single row per CDR3 protein. This sample has about 540,000 distinct CDR3 sequences, with approximately 22% found just once. These data also featured in a second study, about T cells expressing NK-cell markers. That paper states: Libraries used 5'RACE template switching adding universal primer site and UMIs.

Specimen: CD4+ T cells sorted from PBMCs, collected about 11 days after vaccination. These receptors all come from a man in his forties or fifties who received an inactivated influenza vaccine.

Details on this clonotype: A read error may produce the germline difference seen at one junction end. The chain couples TRBV2 to TRBJ1-4, with unresolved D. The germline V gene has CDR1 SNHLY and CDR2 FYNNEI. The CDR3 runs 13 residues. CDR3: CASSEVPWEKLFF. CDR3 nucleotide sequence: TGTGCCAGCAGCGAAGTGCCTTGGGAAAAACTGTTTTTT. The full variable domain, in which reference TRBV2 and TRBJ1-4 provide the parts outside the CDR3, is EPEVTQTPSHQVTQMGQEVILRCVPISNHLYFYWYRQILGQKVEFLVSFYNNEISEKSEIFDDQFSVERPDGSNFTLKIRSTKLEDSAMYFCASSEVPWEKLFFGSGTQLSVL.

This clonotype was seen more than once but under ten times. V and J are TRBV20-1 and TRBJ2-1; D gene ambiguous. V was cut by 5 bases and J by 2 bases, with 13 bases left in between. CDR1 is DFQATT and CDR2 is SNEGSKA in the germline V gene (reference sequence). The length of the CDR3 is 14 residues. The CDR3 DNA reads TGCAGTGCTCAACGGGCTGGAGCCTACAATGAGCAGTTCTTC. Protein product: CSAQRAGAYNEQFF.

Only a few counts were recorded for this clonotype. The CDR3, as DNA: TGTGCCAGCAGTTATAGGGCCTCAGGCACAGATACGCAGTATTTT. Translating gives CASSYRASGTDTQYF. The chain employs TRBV6-5 and TRBJ2-3, with D unresolved. Germline CDR1 MNHEY, CDR2 SVGAGI. Deletions cut 3 bases from V and 1 base from J, with 11 bases between. The length of the CDR3 is 15 residues.

The CDR3 sequence is CAWRRTGTEAFF. The CDR3 DNA sequence: TGTGCCTGGAGAAGGACAGGGACTGAAGCTTTCTTT. J is TRBJ1-1 and V is TRBV30, with 8 bases aligning to TRBD1. CDR3 size: 12 residues. The ends lost 3 bases at V and 5 bases at J; junction bases unmatched: 2. Germline CDR1 reads GTSNPN; CDR2 reads SVGIG (reference sequence).

V and J are TRBV2 and TRBJ2-3; D gene uncertain. The CDR3 runs to 12 residues. CDR1 SNHLY and CDR2 FYNNEI come from the germline V gene. V lost 8 bases, J lost 7 bases, and 13 bases lay in between. The CDR3 region is CASLENSNTQYF. The CDR3 DNA sequence: TGTGCCAGCCTGGAGAACTCGAATACGCAGTATTTT.

The chain employs TRBV5-4 and TRBJ2-7; 7 nucleotides align to TRBD1. The CDR3 loop spans 14 amino acids. Germline loops: CDR1 SGHNT, CDR2 YYREEE (reference sequence). V gave up 4 bases and J gave up 5 bases; unmatched junction bases: 9. The CDR3 sequence is CASSARQGGNEQYF. The CDR3 nucleotides read TGTGCCAGCAGCGCCCGACAGGGCGGAAACGAGCAGTACTTC.

This clonotype was recorded many times. The chain joins TRBV7-2 to TRBJ1-6; D uncertain. From germline, CDR1 is SGHTA and CDR2 FQGNSA. The ends were cut back, 2 bases at V and 2 bases at J, with 4 bases in the middle. The CDR3 is 14 amino acids. This chain's CDR3 is CASSLQAYNSPLHF. The CDR3 DNA follows: TGTGCCAGCAGCTTACAGGCCTATAATTCACCCCTCCACTTT.

This clonotype was observed a handful of times. The chain uses TRBV12-3 or TRBV12-4 and TRBJ1-5, with a possible D match to TRBD1 (5 bases). Trimming stripped 6 bases from V and 0 bases from J, with 9 bases between. This CDR3 has 14 residues. The chain's CDR3 is CASSPTVSNQPQHF. CDR3 sequence (DNA): TGTGCCAGCAGCCCGACAGTTAGCAATCAGCCCCAGCATTTT.

This clonotype has just a few counts. The V and J genes are TRBV18 and TRBJ2-5; a possible D gene is TRBD1 (5 bases). Looked up from germline, CDR1 is KGHSH and CDR2 is LQKENI. V was cut by 5 bases and J by 1 base, with 5 bases left in between. The CDR3 is 12 residues long. CDR3 DNA: TGTGCCAGCTCAGACAGCCAAGAGACCCAGTACTTC. Amino acids: CASSDSQETQYF.

The chain has TRBV28 and TRBJ1-5, with D unresolved. There are 15 residues in the CDR3. The germline gives CDR1 MDHEN, CDR2 SYDVKM. The germline V and J ends were trimmed by 5 bases and 5 bases, with 16 bases remaining between them. This CDR3 reads CASSPLIGSDQPQHF. The CDR3 bases are TGTGCCAGCAGTCCCCTTATCGGGTCTGATCAGCCCCAGCATTTT.

The chain combines TRBV5-1 with TRBJ2-5, with 9 positions matching TRBD1. V shed 5 bases, J shed 0 bases, and the junction held 5 bases outside the gene matches. The CDR3 consists of 15 residues. Germline lookup yields CDR1 SGHRS and CDR2 YFSETQ. CDR3 coding DNA: TGCGCCAGCAGTAGAGGACAGGGGAACCAAGAGACCCAGTACTTC. Amino acids: CASSRGQGNQETQYF.

V gene TRBV6-2 or TRBV6-3 combines with J gene TRBJ2-5, with TRBD1 matching 7 bases. Looked up from germline, CDR1 is MNHEY and CDR2 is SVGEGT. The V gene end was trimmed by 5 bases and the J gene end by 2 bases; junction bases not matched to a gene: 8. The CDR3 contains 15 residues. CDR3 bases: TGTGCCAGCAGTATGACAGGGCTTGGTCAAGAGACCCAGTACTTC. Its translation is CASSMTGLGQETQYF.

CDR3 amino acids: CASSLDRSASPQHF. The CDR3 DNA follows: TGTGCCAGCAGCTTAGATCGTTCCGCCTCGCCCCAGCATTTT. The chain is built from TRBV11-2 and TRBJ1-5; D uncertain. The CDR3 is 14 amino acids. V was shortened by 0 bases and J by 9 bases, with 12 bases between the two germline ends. Germline CDR1 reads SGHAT; CDR2 reads FQNNGV.

This clonotype showed up just a few times. The V and J genes are TRBV6-2 or TRBV6-3 and TRBJ2-1; TRBD1 agrees at 8 bases. J gave up 7 bases and V 0 bases, and 8 bases lay outside the gene matches. The V gene's germline CDR1 is MNHEY and CDR2 SVGEGT. The CDR3 runs to 16 residues. This CDR3 reads CASSYSSGQVKNEQFF. For the CDR3, the DNA is TGTGCCAGCAGTTACTCCTCGGGACAGGTCAAAAATGAGCAGTTCTTC.

This clonotype has more than one count but fewer than ten. The chain combines TRBV9 with TRBJ2-3; unclear D gene. Per the germline V gene, CDR1 is SGDLS and CDR2 is YYNGEE. The CDR3 contains 17 residues. V lost 0 bases and J 0 bases, leaving 14 bases between the germline ends. CDR3: CASSVAPGRLSTDTQYF. CDR3 DNA sequence: TGTGCCAGCAGCGTAGCTCCCGGGCGTCTTAGCACAGATACGCAGTATTTT.

This clonotype was seen ten or more times. CDR3 sequence (DNA): TGCAGTGCTAGTTGGGGACTAGCGGGGGGACGCAATGAGCAGTTCTTC. Encoded protein: CSASWGLAGGRNEQFF. The J gene is TRBJ2-1, the V gene TRBV20-1, with 15 nucleotides matching TRBD2. Germline trimming cut 3 bases from V and 6 bases from J; bases unmatched to any gene: 6. Germline V gene data show CDR1 as DFQATT and CDR2 as SNEGSKA (reference sequence). The length of the CDR3 is 16 residues.

The DNA for the CDR3 is TGTGCCAGACTCCACAGACCCGAAAGAGAAGAGACCCAGTACTTC. This sequence encodes CARLHRPEREETQYF. The chain is built from TRBV7-2 and TRBJ2-5; unclear D gene. The V gene's germline CDR1 is SGHTA and CDR2 FQGNSA. The CDR3 extends over 15 amino acids. Deletions cut 9 bases from V and 3 bases from J, with 20 bases between.

This clonotype was detected a few times. This chain uses TRBV20-1 with TRBJ2-5, with D uncertain. V was clipped by 3 bases and J by 5 bases, with 10 bases between them. Germline CDR1 reads DFQATT; CDR2 reads SNEGSKA (reference sequence). The CDR3 contains 12 residues. In DNA, the CDR3 is TGCAGTGCTAGGGGCCCTATGGAGACCCAGTACTTC. This codes for CSARGPMETQYF.